Listed here is a single T cell receptor (beta chain). Source study methods: For nucleated cells, counts were estimated from reference gene primer amplification. The table came from immunoSEQ multiplex PCR; TCRdb's copy has only in-frame clones and leaves some out. The D gene and trimming were derived from the DNA, and the V and J assignments and clone size from that table. The sample includes tens of thousands of clones, around 90% of them seen just once. This entry is derived from a study of blood T cell repertoires in COVID-19. On the study more broadly: Collection of acute and convalescent COVID-19 samples took place in the United States, Italy and Spain. Sources were T cells, B-cell-depleted T cells, or PBMCs; the material itself was cDNA or gDNA.

The ends were cut back, 6 bases at V and 11 bases at J, with 23 bases in the middle. CDR3 length equals 15 residues. Germline CDR1 and CDR2: KGHSH and LQKENI. This clonotype was obtained from a human donor with active COVID-19. The donor label of this sample is uncertain. The sample consisted of peripheral blood. This chain links TRBV18 with TRBJ2-1, with TRBD2 as a possible D gene (5 bases). CDR3 sequence reads: CASSPIWDSETQQFF. Written as DNA, the CDR3 is TGTGCCAGCTCCCCAATATGGGATAGCGAGACGCAGCAGTTCTTC.